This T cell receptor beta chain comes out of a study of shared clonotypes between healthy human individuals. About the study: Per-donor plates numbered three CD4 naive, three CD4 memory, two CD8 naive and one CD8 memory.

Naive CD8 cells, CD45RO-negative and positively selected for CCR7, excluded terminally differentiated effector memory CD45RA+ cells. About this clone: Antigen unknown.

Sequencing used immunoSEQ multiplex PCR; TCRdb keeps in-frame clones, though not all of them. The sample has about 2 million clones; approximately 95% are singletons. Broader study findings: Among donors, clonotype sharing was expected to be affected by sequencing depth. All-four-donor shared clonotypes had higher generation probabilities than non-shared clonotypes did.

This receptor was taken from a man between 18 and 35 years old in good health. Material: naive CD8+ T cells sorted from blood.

The CDR3 nucleotides are TGTGCCAGCAGCTTGGAGGGACCTTTACTCGGCCCAGATACGCAGTATTTT. Amino acids: CASSLEGPLLGPDTQYF. V usage is TRBV5-8 and J usage is TRBJ2-3; D could derive from TRBD1 or TRBD2 (5 bases each). Germline CDR1 and CDR2: SGHTS and YDEGEE. The CDR3 contains 17 residues. Trimming stripped 0 bases from V and 4 bases from J, with 18 bases between.